This note documents a single TCR beta chain sequence. The sample originates from a study of a mutant IDH1 vaccine in newly diagnosed glioma. Study background: Among treated patients, around 60% were male and around 38% female, and mean age was 40.4 years.

The protocol was immunoSEQ multiplex PCR, while the TCRdb copy is restricted to in-frame clones and leaves out a portion. Counted here are around 87,000 clones, about four fifths occurring once; the ten biggest clones make up 7.4%. Time point in this sample: baseline, week 1 (first vaccination visit). Regarding treatment: pre-vaccination baseline after standard-of-care therapy. The length of the CDR3 is 15 residues. Unmatched junction bases numbered 10, after V lost 5 bases and J lost 2 bases. Germline CDR1 and CDR2: GTSNPN and SVGIG (reference sequence). This specimen was PBMCs, taken from a glioma patient treated with radiotherapy, temozolomide or both. The V gene is TRBV30, the J gene TRBJ1-1, with 8 nucleotides matching TRBD1. The TCR sequence derives from a woman aged 50 to 60 with glioma. Here the CDR3 reads CAWLFRGLKNTEAFF. In DNA form, the CDR3 reads TGTGCCTGGCTTTTCAGGGGGCTCAAAAACACTGAAGCTTTCTTT.